The rows below give T cell receptor beta chains drawn from one sample of a study of blood T cells in healthy people across ages. Using its own MiXCR run on the 5' RACE reads, TCRdb lists one record per CDR3 protein. The table shows around 790,000 distinct CDR3 sequences, with more than 40% occurring only once. Sample: blood. Receptor source: a man aged 55 to 70 in good health. Each CDR3 is given with its conserved first and last residue. The order of the fields is V gene, D gene, J gene, clone size, CDR3 DNA, CDR3 protein. A D gene is named only where the DNA matches it firmly. A clone size is listed for some rows: how often the clone was seen (once, few, many), or a class if it is expanded.

v_gene: TRBV27
d_gene: TRBD1
j_gene: TRBJ2-7
abundance: few
CDR3nt: TGTGCCAGCAGTCCAAGGGGACAGAAACCACGCGAGCAGTACTTC
CDR3aa: CASSPRGQKPREQYF

v_gene: TRBV7-8
d_gene: NA
j_gene: TRBJ1-1
abundance: few
CDR3nt: TGTGCCAGCACCCACACCGGGGGTGGGTCTTTGAACACTGAAGCTTTCTTT
CDR3aa: CASTHTGGGSLNTEAFF

v_gene: TRBV12-3/TRBV12-4
d_gene: NA
j_gene: TRBJ2-3
abundance: NA
CDR3nt: TGTGCCAGCAGTTTCCGAGGAATGGGAGATACGCAGTATTTT
CDR3aa: CASSFRGMGDTQYF

v_gene: TRBV20-1
d_gene: NA
j_gene: TRBJ1-1
abundance: NA
CDR3nt: TGCAGCGCGACTCCAAACACTGAAGCTTTCTTT
CDR3aa: CSATPNTEAFF

v_gene: TRBV24-1
d_gene: TRBD1
j_gene: TRBJ1-2
abundance: NA
CDR3nt: TGTGCCACCAGTGATGAGGGACAGGGCACGAATGGCTACACCTTC
CDR3aa: CATSDEGQGTNGYTF

v_gene: TRBV20-1
d_gene: NA
j_gene: TRBJ1-5
abundance: NA
CDR3nt: TGCAGTGCTCCAGCTTATGACTTGCCGGAAGAGACCCAGCATTTT
CDR3aa: CSAPAYDLPEETQHF

v_gene: TRBV29-1
d_gene: NA
j_gene: TRBJ2-7
abundance: few
CDR3nt: TGCAGCGTCGCAGGGGACACCAGCTCCTACGAGCAGTACTTC
CDR3aa: CSVAGDTSSYEQYF

v_gene: TRBV14
d_gene: NA
j_gene: TRBJ2-3
abundance: few
CDR3nt: TGTGCCCCGAAAACGGAGGATACGCAGTATTTT
CDR3aa: CAPKTEDTQYF

v_gene: TRBV12-3/TRBV12-4
d_gene: NA
j_gene: TRBJ2-2
abundance: NA
CDR3nt: TGTGCCAGCAGTGATAGGGGTTTTTCCGGGAAGCTGTTTTTT
CDR3aa: CASSDRGFSGKLFF

v_gene: TRBV4-3
d_gene: NA
j_gene: TRBJ1-4
abundance: few
CDR3nt: TGCGCCAGCAGCGAAACGGGGGCAAGTAATGAAAAACTGTTTTTT
CDR3aa: CASSETGASNEKLFF

v_gene: TRBV10-3
d_gene: TRBD2
j_gene: TRBJ2-7
abundance: NA
CDR3nt: TGTGCCATCAGGACACAAGAAGGACTAGCGACAGTCGAGCAGTACTTC
CDR3aa: CAIRTQEGLATVEQYF

v_gene: TRBV12-3/TRBV12-4
d_gene: TRBD2
j_gene: TRBJ2-1
abundance: few
CDR3nt: TGTGCCAGCAGTAAGCGGGGGCCCTCCTACAATGAGCAGTTCTTC
CDR3aa: CASSKRGPSYNEQFF

v_gene: TRBV12-3/TRBV12-4
d_gene: NA
j_gene: TRBJ2-3
abundance: NA
CDR3nt: TGTGCCAGCAGCCCCCTGTTCGGGTTAGCTACAGATACGCAGTATTTT
CDR3aa: CASSPLFGLATDTQYF

v_gene: TRBV12-3/TRBV12-4
d_gene: TRBD1
j_gene: TRBJ1-6
abundance: once
CDR3nt: TGTGCCAGCAGAGGACAGGCCATCGATAATTCACCCCTCCACTTT
CDR3aa: CASRGQAIDNSPLHF

v_gene: TRBV7-9
d_gene: NA
j_gene: TRBJ2-3
abundance: NA
CDR3nt: TGTGCCGGCAGCTCCAGCCAGCGACAGGCGTACACAGATACGCAGTATTTT
CDR3aa: CAGSSSQRQAYTDTQYF

v_gene: TRBV9
d_gene: TRBD2
j_gene: TRBJ2-1
abundance: NA
CDR3nt: TGTGCCAGCAGCGTAGTTGGGACTAGCGGGGGGTACAATGAGCAGTTCTTC
CDR3aa: CASSVVGTSGGYNEQFF

v_gene: TRBV2
d_gene: TRBD1
j_gene: TRBJ2-7
abundance: NA
CDR3nt: TGTGCCAGCAGTGAGGGGGGGACAGGGTCCTACGAGCAGTACTTC
CDR3aa: CASSEGGTGSYEQYF

v_gene: TRBV5-1
d_gene: NA
j_gene: TRBJ2-3
abundance: NA
CDR3nt: TGCGCCAGCAGCTCTAGAGGGCTAGCGAGGGAACCGGGAATTTATAGTCATACGCAGTATTTT
CDR3aa: CASSSRGLAREPGIYSHTQYF

v_gene: TRBV9
d_gene: NA
j_gene: TRBJ2-1
abundance: NA
CDR3nt: TGTGCCAGCAGCCTTACTACATTGGGCGATGAGCAGTTCTTC
CDR3aa: CASSLTTLGDEQFF

v_gene: TRBV28
d_gene: NA
j_gene: TRBJ2-4
abundance: NA
CDR3nt: TGTGCCACCTCATATGGGGGGGCGAGGGATGAGCAGTACTTC
CDR3aa: CATSYGGARDEQYF

v_gene: TRBV20-1
d_gene: NA
j_gene: TRBJ1-5
abundance: NA
CDR3nt: TGCAGTGCTACCTCCCGGAATAATCAGCCCCAGCATTTT
CDR3aa: CSATSRNNQPQHF

v_gene: TRBV7-8
d_gene: NA
j_gene: TRBJ2-7
abundance: few
CDR3nt: TGTGCCAGCAGCCTTCAGCAGAGCTCCTACGAGCAGTACTTC
CDR3aa: CASSLQQSSYEQYF

v_gene: TRBV28
d_gene: NA
j_gene: TRBJ2-3
abundance: NA
CDR3nt: TGTGCCAGCGGTGCCCTCCGGTTCGGGGGAACAGATACGCAGTATTTT
CDR3aa: CASGALRFGGTDTQYF

v_gene: TRBV6-1
d_gene: NA
j_gene: TRBJ2-5
abundance: NA
CDR3nt: TGTGCCAGCAGTGAAAATCGATGGGGTCGGGAGACCCAGTACTTC
CDR3aa: CASSENRWGRETQYF

v_gene: TRBV6-5
d_gene: TRBD1
j_gene: TRBJ2-3
abundance: few
CDR3nt: TGTGCCAGCAAAGGGACAGGCTGGACAGATACGCAGTATTTT
CDR3aa: CASKGTGWTDTQYF

v_gene: TRBV28
d_gene: TRBD2
j_gene: TRBJ2-4
abundance: few
CDR3nt: TGTGCCAGCGCAACCGGGGGGGCCTGGAACATTCAGTATTTC
CDR3aa: CASATGGAWNIQYF

v_gene: TRBV4-3
d_gene: NA
j_gene: TRBJ2-7
abundance: NA
CDR3nt: TGCGCCAGCAGCCAAGATCCAGGCATCTACGAGCAGTACTTC
CDR3aa: CASSQDPGIYEQYF

v_gene: TRBV2
d_gene: NA
j_gene: TRBJ1-1
abundance: few
CDR3nt: TGTGCCAGCTCCAGGGGTATGGGCACTGAAGCTTTCTTT
CDR3aa: CASSRGMGTEAFF

v_gene: TRBV19
d_gene: NA
j_gene: TRBJ2-5
abundance: NA
CDR3nt: TGTGCCAGTAGTAAGGCAGGGTCGTACCAAGAGACCCAGTACTTC
CDR3aa: CASSKAGSYQETQYF

v_gene: TRBV7-9
d_gene: TRBD1
j_gene: TRBJ1-1
abundance: NA
CDR3nt: TGTGCCAGCAGCCTAGGACAGGGAAGAATCGCTGAAGCTTTCTTT
CDR3aa: CASSLGQGRIAEAFF

v_gene: TRBV20-1
d_gene: TRBD1
j_gene: TRBJ2-7
abundance: NA
CDR3nt: TGCAGTGCTAGAGATCCAGGACAGGGGAAAGGCTACGAGCAGTACTTC
CDR3aa: CSARDPGQGKGYEQYF

v_gene: TRBV5-5
d_gene: NA
j_gene: TRBJ2-1
abundance: few
CDR3nt: TGTGCCAGCAGCTTACCTGGCAGCCAGGACAATGAGCAGTTCTTC
CDR3aa: CASSLPGSQDNEQFF

v_gene: TRBV11-1
d_gene: NA
j_gene: TRBJ2-1
abundance: NA
CDR3nt: TGTGCCAGCAGCTTAGAGGCAGGGCCGAACAATGAGCAGTTCTTC
CDR3aa: CASSLEAGPNNEQFF

v_gene: TRBV9
d_gene: TRBD1
j_gene: TRBJ1-2
abundance: NA
CDR3nt: TGTGCCAGCAGCGTAGTTACAGGGGACTATGGCTACACCTTC
CDR3aa: CASSVVTGDYGYTF

v_gene: TRBV13
d_gene: NA
j_gene: TRBJ1-2
abundance: NA
CDR3nt: TGTGCCAGCAGCCCCGGGGCCGTCCCCTATGGCTACACCTTC
CDR3aa: CASSPGAVPYGYTF

v_gene: TRBV5-1
d_gene: NA
j_gene: TRBJ2-1
abundance: NA
CDR3nt: TGCGCCAGCAGCTTGGGTTCCGACTGGGATGAGCAGTTCTTC
CDR3aa: CASSLGSDWDEQFF

v_gene: TRBV24-1
d_gene: NA
j_gene: TRBJ2-7
abundance: once
CDR3nt: TGTGCCACCAGTGATCCGGGCAGCTCCTACAATGAGCAGTACTTC
CDR3aa: CATSDPGSSYNEQYF

v_gene: TRBV6-6
d_gene: TRBD1
j_gene: TRBJ2-7
abundance: NA
CDR3nt: TGTGCCAGCAGCACGACAGGGTTCCCGTACGAGCAGTACTTC
CDR3aa: CASSTTGFPYEQYF

v_gene: TRBV27
d_gene: TRBD1
j_gene: TRBJ1-3
abundance: NA
CDR3nt: TGTGCCAGCAGTTCGCTGACGGGACAGGGGAAAGGTTATGCTGGAAACACCATATATTTT
CDR3aa: CASSSLTGQGKGYAGNTIYF

v_gene: TRBV6-2/TRBV6-3
d_gene: TRBD2
j_gene: TRBJ2-5
abundance: few
CDR3nt: TGTGCCAGCAGTTACTTGACTAGCGGGCAAGAGACCCAGTACTTC
CDR3aa: CASSYLTSGQETQYF

v_gene: TRBV3-1
d_gene: TRBD2
j_gene: TRBJ2-1
abundance: NA
CDR3nt: TGTGCCAGCAGCCCCTTCGCGAGCGGGGGGTTCAATGAGCAGTTCTTC
CDR3aa: CASSPFASGGFNEQFF

v_gene: TRBV12-3/TRBV12-4
d_gene: TRBD1
j_gene: TRBJ2-1
abundance: many
CDR3nt: TGTGCCAGCAGTCCCGGGACAGGGGTCAATGAGCAGTTCTTC
CDR3aa: CASSPGTGVNEQFF

v_gene: TRBV29-1
d_gene: NA
j_gene: TRBJ2-7
abundance: few
CDR3nt: TGCAGCGTACGGAGCCGCTACGAGCAGTACTTC
CDR3aa: CSVRSRYEQYF